This T cell receptor beta chain was obtained from a study of neoadjuvant anti-PD-1 for oral cavity cancer. Study details: Non-progressing patients received a fourth nivolumab dose near day 43, then surgery on days 50-56.

Stated time point: after neoadjuvant nivolumab, at surgical resection. These newly diagnosed stage II-IVA oral cavity squamous cell carcinoma patients had no prior systemic or radiation treatment. Generated by immunoSEQ multiplex PCR, the TCRdb table keeps only in-frame clones and is missing some. The sample has some 15,000 clones, roughly 34% seen once. Whole-study results and caveats: Treg/Th17 ratio rose with pretreatment blood and fell with post-treatment tumor TCRbeta clonality. With a few patients per group, TCR findings need larger cohorts.

CDR1 is SGHDT and CDR2 is YYEEEE in the germline V gene. This CDR3 spans 15 amino acids. V dropped 5 bases and J dropped 0; count of bases not matched to a gene: 4. Of note for this clone: Antigen unknown.

Material: tumor tissue, obtained after nivolumab (anti-PD-1) treatment. The origin of this receptor is a person between 40 and 79 years old with oral cavity squamous cell carcinoma. The genes are TRBV5-6 and TRBJ2-1, with 8 bases fitting TRBD1. The CDR3: CASSSGTGSYNEQFF. Written as DNA, the CDR3 is TGTGCCAGCAGTTCCGGGACAGGCTCCTACAATGAGCAGTTCTTC.